This entry describes one T cell receptor (beta chain). What it recognizes is unknown. The data originate from a study of T cell repertoires in cytomegalovirus infection. TCRdb re-called the reads through MiXCR, storing one row per CDR3 protein. The sample has under 500,000 distinct CDR3 sequences, about 39% seen once. Between the trimmed V and J ends, which lost 4 bases and 5 bases, there was a span of 16 bases. CDR3 size: 15 residues. The germline V gene has CDR1 SGHKS and CDR2 YYEKEE (reference sequence). The receptor was isolated from a human donor in good health (CMV status not recorded). Some clones in this sample may be carry-over from other donors' samples. The rearrangement links TRBV5-5 to TRBJ2-1; D might be TRBD2 (5 bases). The sequencing used cultured PBMCs, collected from culture after CMV antigen stimulation. CDR3 sequence: CASSTDYGLNNEQFF. The DNA of the CDR3 is TGTGCCAGCAGCACTGACTATGGGCTGAACAATGAGCAGTTCTTC.